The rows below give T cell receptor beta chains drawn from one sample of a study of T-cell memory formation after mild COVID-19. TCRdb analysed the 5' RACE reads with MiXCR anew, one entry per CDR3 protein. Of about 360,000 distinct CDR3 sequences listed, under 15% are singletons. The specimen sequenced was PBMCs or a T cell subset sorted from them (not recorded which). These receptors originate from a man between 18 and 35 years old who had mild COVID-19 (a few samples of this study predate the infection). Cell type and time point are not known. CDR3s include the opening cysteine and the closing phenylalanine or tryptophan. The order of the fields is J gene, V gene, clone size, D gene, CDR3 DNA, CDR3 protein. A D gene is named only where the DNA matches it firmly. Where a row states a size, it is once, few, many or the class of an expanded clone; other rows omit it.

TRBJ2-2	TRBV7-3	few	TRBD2	TGTGCCATCAGCTCCCCCGGGGGGGGGCTGTTTTTT	CAISSPGGGLFF
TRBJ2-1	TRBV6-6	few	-	TGTGCCAGCAGTTACTCGACGTCCGCCAATGAGCAGTTCTTC	CASSYSTSANEQFF
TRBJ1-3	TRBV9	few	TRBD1	TGTGCCAGCAGCGCTGAAACAGGGGGCTCTGGAAACACCATATATTTT	CASSAETGGSGNTIYF
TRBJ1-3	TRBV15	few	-	TGTGCCACCAGCAGAGATTCAGGGTCCCTCTCTGGAAACACCATATATTTT	CATSRDSGSLSGNTIYF
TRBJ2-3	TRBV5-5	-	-	TGTGCCAGCAGCTGGGGATTTGGGGGAGCTAGCACAGATACGCAGTATTTT	CASSWGFGGASTDTQYF
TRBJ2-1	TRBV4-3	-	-	TGCGCCAGCAGCCAAGTCGTTGTCTGGACGGAATCGAATGAGCAGTTCTTC	CASSQVVVWTESNEQFF
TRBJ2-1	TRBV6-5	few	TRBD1	TGTGCCAGCAGTTACTTCACTGGGACAGAAATGAGCTCCTACAATGAGCAGTTCTTC	CASSYFTGTEMSSYNEQFF
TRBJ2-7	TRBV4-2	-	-	TGTGCCAGCAGCCAAGGGGGGACTGGGACAGATTCCTACGAGCAGTACTTC	CASSQGGTGTDSYEQYF
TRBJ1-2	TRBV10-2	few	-	TGCGCCAGCCGCCGGACGGAGAACTATGGCTACACCTTC	CASRRTENYGYTF
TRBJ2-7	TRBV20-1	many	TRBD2	TGCAGTGCTGAGAGGCCAGCGGGGGCCTCCTACGAGCAGTACTTC	CSAERPAGASYEQYF
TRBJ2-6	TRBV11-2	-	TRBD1	TGTGCCAGCAGCTTGAGGGGGCAAAAGCTAGCTGGGGCCAACGTCCTGACTTTC	CASSLRGQKLAGANVLTF
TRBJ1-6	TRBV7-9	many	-	TGTGCCAGCAGCTTAGCAGGGGATGGATCACCCCTCCACTTT	CASSLAGDGSPLHF
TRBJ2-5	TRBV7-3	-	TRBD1	TGTGCCAGCAGCTTAACGGGCGACAGGGAGAGAGGCCAAGAGACCCAGTACTTC	CASSLTGDRERGQETQYF
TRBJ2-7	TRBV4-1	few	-	TGCGCCAGCAGCCAAGATGCGGGGGCCAACTACGAGCAGTACTTC	CASSQDAGANYEQYF
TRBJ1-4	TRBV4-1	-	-	TGCGCCAGCAGCCAAGAGAGGGAAGGGGAGCAAAATGAAAAACTGTTTTTT	CASSQEREGEQNEKLFF
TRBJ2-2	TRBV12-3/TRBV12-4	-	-	TGTGCCAGCACCCTAGGAGGGGAGAACACCGGGGAGCTGTTTTTT	CASTLGGENTGELFF
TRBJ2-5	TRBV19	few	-	TGTGCCAGTAGTATAATCCCCTCGCCCCAAGAGACCCAGTACTTC	CASSIIPSPQETQYF
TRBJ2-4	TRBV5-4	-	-	TGTGCCAGCAGCTCTCTAGAAACCAAAAACATTCAGTACTTC	CASSSLETKNIQYF
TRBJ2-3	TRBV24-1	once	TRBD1	TGTGCCACGTCCGGGACAGGCTCGGGCACAGATACGCAGTATTTT	CATSGTGSGTDTQYF
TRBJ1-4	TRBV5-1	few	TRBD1	TGCGCCAGCAGCCCGGGACAGCAAAATGAAAAACTGTTTTTT	CASSPGQQNEKLFF
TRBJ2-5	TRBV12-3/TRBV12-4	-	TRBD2	TGTGCCAGCAGTTTGGTAGCGGGGGCCACCGGAGAGACCCAGTACTTC	CASSLVAGATGETQYF
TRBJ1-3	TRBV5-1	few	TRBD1	TGCGCCAGCAGCTCCGGACAGGAGGGAAACACCATATATTTT	CASSSGQEGNTIYF
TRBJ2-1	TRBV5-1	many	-	TGCGCCAGCAGTCAACGGCGTCCGGGGGGCGACTGGGGGGATGAGCAGTTCTTC	CASSQRRPGGDWGDEQFF
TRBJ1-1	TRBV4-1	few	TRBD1	TGCGCCAGCAGCACAGGGGGGGGCAGGAACACTGAAGCTTTCTTT	CASSTGGGRNTEAFF
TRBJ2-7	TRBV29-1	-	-	TGCAGCGTTGAAGATTATGGGGCTCGGTACTTC	CSVEDYGARYF
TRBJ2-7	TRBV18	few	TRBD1	TGTGCCAGCTCACCTACCACAGGGGTCCCCTACGAGCAGTACTTC	CASSPTTGVPYEQYF
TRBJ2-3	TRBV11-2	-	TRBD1	TGTGCCAGCAGACAGGGGCCCGCAGATACGCAGTATTTT	CASRQGPADTQYF
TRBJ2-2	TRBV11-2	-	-	TGTGCCATCTCCCAGATCGGCGGGGGCCACACTAACGCCGGGGAGCTGTTTTTT	CAISQIGGGHTNAGELFF
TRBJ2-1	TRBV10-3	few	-	TGTGCCATCAGTGAGTCCGGCAATGAGCAGTTCTTC	CAISESGNEQFF
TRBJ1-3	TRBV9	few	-	TGTGCCAGCAGCGCCTCTTGGACTGGAAACACCATATATTTT	CASSASWTGNTIYF
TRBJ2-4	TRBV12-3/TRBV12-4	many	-	TGTGCCAGCAGTTTCGAGTGGGGGGTAGCCAAAAACATTCAGTACTTC	CASSFEWGVAKNIQYF
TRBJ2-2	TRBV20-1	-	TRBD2	TGCAGTGCTACTAGCGGGAGATACACCGGGGAGCTGTTTTTT	CSATSGRYTGELFF
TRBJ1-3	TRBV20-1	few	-	TGCAGTGCTAGAGATGGCAGGTTTGAAAACACCATATATTTT	CSARDGRFENTIYF
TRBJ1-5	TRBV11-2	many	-	TGTGCCAGCAGCTTAGATCGGGTTCAGCCCCAGCATTTT	CASSLDRVQPQHF
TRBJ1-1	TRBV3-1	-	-	TGTGCCAGCAGCCAAGCAGCAGGGTTCATTGAAGCTTTCTTT	CASSQAAGFIEAFF
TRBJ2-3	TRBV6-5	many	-	TGTGCCAGCAGTTTTCGAGACCGGGCCGGCGATACGCAGTATTTT	CASSFRDRAGDTQYF
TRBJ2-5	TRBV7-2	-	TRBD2	TGTGCCAGCAGCTTATTAAGCGGGGGGGCTGGAGAGACCCAGTACTTC	CASSLLSGGAGETQYF
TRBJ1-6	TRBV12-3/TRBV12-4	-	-	TGTGCCAGCAGTTTTATCCAGGACAATTCACCCCTCCACTTT	CASSFIQDNSPLHF
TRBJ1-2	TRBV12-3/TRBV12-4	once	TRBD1	TGTGCCAGCAGTCCTCTCCTCCAGGGGGCTAGTGGCTACACCTTC	CASSPLLQGASGYTF
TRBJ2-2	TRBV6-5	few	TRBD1	TGTGCCAGCAGCAACAGGGGGCTTCACGGGGAGCTGTTTTTT	CASSNRGLHGELFF
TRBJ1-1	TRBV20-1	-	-	TGCAGTGCTAGTCCCAGGATATGGTCGAACACTGAAGCTTTCTTT	CSASPRIWSNTEAFF
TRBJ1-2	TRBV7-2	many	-	TGTGCCAGCAGCTTATATCTTGAGCGGGAGATCTATGGCTACACCTTC	CASSLYLEREIYGYTF
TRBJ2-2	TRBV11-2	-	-	TGTGCCAGCAGCTTCGGAGGGGCGGGGGAGCTGTTTTTT	CASSFGGAGELFF
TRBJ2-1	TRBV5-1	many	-	TGCGCCAGCAGCTTGTCGGGGGGCCCTAGCAATGAGCAGTTCTTC	CASSLSGGPSNEQFF
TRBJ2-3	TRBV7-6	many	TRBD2	TGTGCCAGCAGCCGAGCGGGACCAGGGAGAAATACGCAGTATTTT	CASSRAGPGRNTQYF
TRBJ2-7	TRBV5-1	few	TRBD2	TGCGCCAGCAGAGTCGGACTAGCAAGCTCCTACGAGCAGTACTTC	CASRVGLASSYEQYF
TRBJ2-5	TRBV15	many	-	TGTGCCACCAGCAGAGATCGGCGGCCCCAAGAGACCCAGTACTTC	CATSRDRRPQETQYF
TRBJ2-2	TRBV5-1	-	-	TGCGCCAGCAGCTTGGTTCAGAACACCGGGGAGCTGTTTTTT	CASSLVQNTGELFF
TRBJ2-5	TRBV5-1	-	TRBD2	TGCGCCAGCAGCGCCGGGACTAGCGGGTCGCTCCAAGAGACCCAGTACTTC	CASSAGTSGSLQETQYF
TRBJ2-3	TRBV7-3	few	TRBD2	TGTGCCAGCAGCTTAGTCCCAGCGGGGGGGTTCACAGATACGCAGTATTTT	CASSLVPAGGFTDTQYF
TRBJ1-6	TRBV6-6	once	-	TGTGCCAGCAGTTACTCGTCAGGGGCATCCTATAATTCACCCCTCCACTTT	CASSYSSGASYNSPLHF
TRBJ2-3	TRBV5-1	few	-	TGCGCCAGCAGCTTTTATCCGGGGTGGACAGATACGCAGTATTTT	CASSFYPGWTDTQYF